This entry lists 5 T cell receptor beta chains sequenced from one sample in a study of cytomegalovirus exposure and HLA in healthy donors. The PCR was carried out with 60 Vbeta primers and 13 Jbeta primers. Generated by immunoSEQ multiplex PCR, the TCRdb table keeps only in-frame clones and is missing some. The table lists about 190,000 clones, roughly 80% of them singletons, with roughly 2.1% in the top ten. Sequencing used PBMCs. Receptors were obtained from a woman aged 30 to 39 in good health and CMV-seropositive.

DNA for the CDR3: TGTGCCAGCACCCGAGGGCCATACTCCTACGAGCAGTACTTC. Translation: CASTRGPYSYEQYF. The V gene is TRBV28, the J gene TRBJ2-7, with D possibly being TRBD2 (5 bases). V was shortened by 7 bases and J by 0 bases, with 13 bases between the two germline ends. This CDR3 region has 14 residues. Germline V CDR1 and CDR2: MDHEN, SYDVKM.

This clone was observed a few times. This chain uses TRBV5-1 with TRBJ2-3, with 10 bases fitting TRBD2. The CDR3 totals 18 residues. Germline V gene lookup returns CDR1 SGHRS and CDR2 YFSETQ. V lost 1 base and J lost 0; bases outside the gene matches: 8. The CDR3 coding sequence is TGCGCCAGCAGCTTGTTTAGGACTAGCGGAGCGAGCACAGATACGCAGTATTTT. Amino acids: CASSLFRTSGASTDTQYF.

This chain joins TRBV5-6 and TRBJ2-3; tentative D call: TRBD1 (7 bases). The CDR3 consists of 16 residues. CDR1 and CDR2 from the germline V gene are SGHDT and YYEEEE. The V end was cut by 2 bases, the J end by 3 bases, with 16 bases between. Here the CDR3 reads CASSFPGQEGTDTQYF. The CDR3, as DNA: TGTGCCAGCAGCTTCCCCGGACAGGAGGGAACAGATACGCAGTATTTT.

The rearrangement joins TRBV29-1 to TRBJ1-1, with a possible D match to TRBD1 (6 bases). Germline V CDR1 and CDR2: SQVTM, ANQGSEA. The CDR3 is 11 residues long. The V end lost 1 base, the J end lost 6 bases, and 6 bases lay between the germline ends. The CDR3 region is CSVEGGPEAFF. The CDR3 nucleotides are TGCAGCGTTGAAGGGGGGCCTGAAGCTTTCTTT.

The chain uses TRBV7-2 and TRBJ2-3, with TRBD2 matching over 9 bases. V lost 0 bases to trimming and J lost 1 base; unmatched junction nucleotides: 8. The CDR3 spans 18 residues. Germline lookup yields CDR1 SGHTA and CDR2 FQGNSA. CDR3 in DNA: TGTGCCAGCAGCTTAGCCGGGACTAGCCTTGTTGGCACAGATACGCAGTATTTT. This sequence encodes CASSLAGTSLVGTDTQYF.